This T cell receptor beta chain was obtained from a study of blood T cell repertoires in COVID-19. Study at large: Sources were T cells, B-cell-depleted T cells, or PBMCs; the material itself was cDNA or gDNA.

This clone was recorded only once. The protocol was immunoSEQ multiplex PCR, while the TCRdb copy is restricted to in-frame clones and leaves out a portion. Among about 200,000 clones listed, approximately 78% were seen once. The source of this sequence is a woman older than 75 with acute or convalescent COVID-19. What was sequenced was peripheral blood.

The CDR3 nucleotides are TGCAGTGCTAGCCTAACGTACGAGCAGTACTTC. Its translation is CSASLTYEQYF. The V and J genes are TRBV20-1 and TRBJ2-7; D is ambiguous. In germline, CDR1 is DFQATT, CDR2 SNEGSKA (reference sequence). The CDR3 extends over 11 amino acids. The V and J ends lost 3 bases and 4 bases respectively, with 7 bases between them.